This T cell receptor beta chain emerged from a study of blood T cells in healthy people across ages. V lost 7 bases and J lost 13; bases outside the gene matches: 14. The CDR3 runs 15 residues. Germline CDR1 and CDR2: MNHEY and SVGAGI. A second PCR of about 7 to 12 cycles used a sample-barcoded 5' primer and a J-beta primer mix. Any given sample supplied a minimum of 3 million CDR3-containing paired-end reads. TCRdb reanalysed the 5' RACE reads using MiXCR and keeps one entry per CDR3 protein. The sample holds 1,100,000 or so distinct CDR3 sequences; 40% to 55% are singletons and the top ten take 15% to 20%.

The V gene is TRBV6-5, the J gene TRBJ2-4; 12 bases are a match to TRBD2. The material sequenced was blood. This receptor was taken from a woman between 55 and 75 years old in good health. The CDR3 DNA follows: TGTGCCAGCATAAGACTAGCGGGAGTGGACAATGAGCAGTACTTC. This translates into CASIRLAGVDNEQYF.